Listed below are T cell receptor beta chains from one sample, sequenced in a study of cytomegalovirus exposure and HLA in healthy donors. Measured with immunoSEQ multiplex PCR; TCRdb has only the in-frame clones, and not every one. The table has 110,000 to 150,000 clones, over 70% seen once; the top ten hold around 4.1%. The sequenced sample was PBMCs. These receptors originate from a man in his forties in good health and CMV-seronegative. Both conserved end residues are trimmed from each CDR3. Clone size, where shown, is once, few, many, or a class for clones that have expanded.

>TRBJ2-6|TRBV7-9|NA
ASSPSGTPGANVLT
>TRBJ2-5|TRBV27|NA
ASGTSGGLAQY
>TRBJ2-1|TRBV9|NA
ARGALGYNEQF
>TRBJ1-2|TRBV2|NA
ASSEALQGRGGYT
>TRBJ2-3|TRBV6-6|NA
ASSYDTSTDTQY
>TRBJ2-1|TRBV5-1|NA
ASSGLAGYNEQF
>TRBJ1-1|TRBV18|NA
ASSPTQGNTEAF
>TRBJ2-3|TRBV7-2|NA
ASSLGQGYTDTQY
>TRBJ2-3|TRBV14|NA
ASSQDPPGIGTQY
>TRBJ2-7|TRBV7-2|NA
ASSPGTTNYEQY
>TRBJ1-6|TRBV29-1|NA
SALTGNPPLH
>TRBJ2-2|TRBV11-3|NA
ASSPGQDTGELF
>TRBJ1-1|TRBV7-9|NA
ASRGGQGVAEAF
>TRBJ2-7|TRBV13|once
ASSLGNYEQY
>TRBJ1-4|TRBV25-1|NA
ASSGQVEKLF
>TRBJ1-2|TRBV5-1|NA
ASSLGVRSNYGYT
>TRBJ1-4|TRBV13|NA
ASSRTGSNEKLF
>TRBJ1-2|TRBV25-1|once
ATQIGAYGYT
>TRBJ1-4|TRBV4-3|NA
ASSPGQGVKLF
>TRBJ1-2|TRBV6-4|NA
ASSDSRGLNGYT
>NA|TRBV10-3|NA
AIQEVGAGSYEQY
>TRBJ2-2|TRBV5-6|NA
ASSEDRGWGPGELF
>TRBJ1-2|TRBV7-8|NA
ASSPLVTGGSGYT
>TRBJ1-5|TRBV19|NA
ASSIPPPGQGARPQH
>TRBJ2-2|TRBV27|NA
ASRPGRGTGELF
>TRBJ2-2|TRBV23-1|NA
ASSRGRGTGELF
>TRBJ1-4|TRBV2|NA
ASSPAWVNGKLF
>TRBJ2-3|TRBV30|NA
AWGRFGTDTQY
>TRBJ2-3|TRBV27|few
ASTRTSGGAGADTQY
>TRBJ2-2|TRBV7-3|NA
ASSSTVTGAGELF
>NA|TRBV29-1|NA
SVRQGAGEQY
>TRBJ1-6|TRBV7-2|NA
ASSSGQTNSPLH
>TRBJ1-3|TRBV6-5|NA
ASTRSNSGNTIY
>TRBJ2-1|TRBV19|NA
ASSTTSYNEQF
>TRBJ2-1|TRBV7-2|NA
ASRRGRNEQF
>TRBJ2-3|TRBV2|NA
ASLRTSASSTDTQY
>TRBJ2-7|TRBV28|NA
ASTIQGTYEQY
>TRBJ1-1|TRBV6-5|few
ASREGFEAF
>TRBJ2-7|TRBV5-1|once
ASSLAGGSYEQY
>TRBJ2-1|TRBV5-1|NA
ASSLEGNLAFEQF
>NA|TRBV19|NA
ASSIPSGGGSSYEQY
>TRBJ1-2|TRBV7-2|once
ASSSGLSGANYGYT
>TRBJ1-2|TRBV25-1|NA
ASSDRTRHGYT
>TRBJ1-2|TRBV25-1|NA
AIDRGRGYT
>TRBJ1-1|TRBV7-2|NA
ASSFFPSGTEAF
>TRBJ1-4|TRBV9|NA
ASSVSGGYDEKLF
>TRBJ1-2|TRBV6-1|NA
AINRGRDYGYT